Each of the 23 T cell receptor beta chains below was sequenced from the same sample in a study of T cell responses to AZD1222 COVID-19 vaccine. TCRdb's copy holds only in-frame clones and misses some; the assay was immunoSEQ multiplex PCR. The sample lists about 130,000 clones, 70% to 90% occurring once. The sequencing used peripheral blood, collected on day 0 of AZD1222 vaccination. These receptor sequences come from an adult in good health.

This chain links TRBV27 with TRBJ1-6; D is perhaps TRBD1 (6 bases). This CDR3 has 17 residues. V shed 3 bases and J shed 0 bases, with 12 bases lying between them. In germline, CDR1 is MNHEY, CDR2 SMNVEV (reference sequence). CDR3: CASSFGPGASYNSPLHF. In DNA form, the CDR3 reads TGTGCCAGCAGTTTTGGGCCAGGGGCCTCCTATAATTCACCCCTCCACTTT.

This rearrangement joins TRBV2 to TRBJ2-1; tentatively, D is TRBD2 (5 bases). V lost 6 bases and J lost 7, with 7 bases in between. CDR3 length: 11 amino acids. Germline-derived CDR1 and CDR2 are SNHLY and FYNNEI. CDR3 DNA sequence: TGTGCCAGCAGACGCGGGAATGAGCAGTTCTTC. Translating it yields CASRRGNEQFF. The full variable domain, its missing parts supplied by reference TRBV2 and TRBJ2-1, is EPEVTQTPSHQVTQMGQEVILRCVPISNHLYFYWYRQILGQKVEFLVSFYNNEISEKSEIFDDQFSVERPDGSNFTLKIRSTKLEDSAMYFCASRRGNEQFFGPGTRLTVL.

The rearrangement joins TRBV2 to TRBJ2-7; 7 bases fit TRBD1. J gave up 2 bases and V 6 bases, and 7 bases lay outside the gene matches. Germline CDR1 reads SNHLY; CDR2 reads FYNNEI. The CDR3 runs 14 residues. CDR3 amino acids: CASRQGDIPYEQYF. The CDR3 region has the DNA TGTGCCAGCAGGCAGGGGGACATACCCTACGAGCAGTACTTC. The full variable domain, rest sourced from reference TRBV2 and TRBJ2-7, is EPEVTQTPSHQVTQMGQEVILRCVPISNHLYFYWYRQILGQKVEFLVSFYNNEISEKSEIFDDQFSVERPDGSNFTLKIRSTKLEDSAMYFCASRQGDIPYEQYFGPGTRLTVT.

The DNA of the CDR3 is TGTGCCAGCAGTCCAGCTATCTTCTATCAGCCCCAGCATTTT. Its translation: CASSPAIFYQPQHF. This chain joins TRBV28 and TRBJ1-5; D gene uncertain. CDR3 length equals 14 residues. V lost 5 bases to trimming and J lost 5 bases, with 13 bases between them. From germline, CDR1 is MDHEN and CDR2 SYDVKM. The full variable domain, in which reference TRBV28 and TRBJ1-5 provide the parts outside the CDR3, is DVKVTQSSRYLVKRTGEKVFLECVQDMDHENMFWYRQDPGLGLRLIYFSYDVKMKEKGDIPEGYSVSREKKERFSLILESASTNQTSMYLCASSPAIFYQPQHFGDGTRLSIL.

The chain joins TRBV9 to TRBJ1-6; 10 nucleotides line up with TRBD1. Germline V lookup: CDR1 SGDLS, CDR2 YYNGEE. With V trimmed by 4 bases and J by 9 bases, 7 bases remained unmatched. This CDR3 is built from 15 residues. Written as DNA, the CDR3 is TGTGCCAGCAGCCCCCGGGACAGGGGATTTTCACCCCTCCACTTT. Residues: CASSPRDRGFSPLHF.

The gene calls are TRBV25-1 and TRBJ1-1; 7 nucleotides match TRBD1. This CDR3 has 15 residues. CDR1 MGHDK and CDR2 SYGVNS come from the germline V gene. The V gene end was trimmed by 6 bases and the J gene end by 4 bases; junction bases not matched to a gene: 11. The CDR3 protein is CASRYGTAAATEAFF. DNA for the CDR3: TGTGCCAGCAGATATGGGACAGCCGCAGCCACTGAAGCTTTCTTT. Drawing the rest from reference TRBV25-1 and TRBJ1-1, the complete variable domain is EADIYQTPRYLVIGTGKKITLECSQTMGHDKMYWYQQDPGMELHLIHYSYGVNSTEKGDLSSESTVSRIRTEHFPLTLESARPSHTSQYLCASRYGTAAATEAFFGQGTRLTVV.

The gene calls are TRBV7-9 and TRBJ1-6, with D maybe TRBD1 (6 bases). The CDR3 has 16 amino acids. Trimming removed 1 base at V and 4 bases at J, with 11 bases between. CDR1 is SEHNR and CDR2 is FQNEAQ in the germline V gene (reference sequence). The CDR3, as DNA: TGTGCCAGCAGCTTAGGAGGACAGCCATATAATTCACCCCTCCACTTT. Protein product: CASSLGGQPYNSPLHF.

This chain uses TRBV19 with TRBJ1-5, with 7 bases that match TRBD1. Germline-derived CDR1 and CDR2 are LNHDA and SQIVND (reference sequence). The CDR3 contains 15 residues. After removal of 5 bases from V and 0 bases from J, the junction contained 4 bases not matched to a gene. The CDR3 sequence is CASSRGQDSNQPQHF. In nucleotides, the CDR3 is TGTGCCAGTAGTCGTGGACAGGATAGCAATCAGCCCCAGCATTTT.

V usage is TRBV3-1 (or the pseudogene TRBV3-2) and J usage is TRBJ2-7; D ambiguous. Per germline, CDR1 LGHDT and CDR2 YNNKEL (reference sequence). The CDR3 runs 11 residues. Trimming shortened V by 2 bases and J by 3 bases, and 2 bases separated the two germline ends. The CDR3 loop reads CASSQRYEQYF. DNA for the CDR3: TGTGCCAGCAGCCAACGCTACGAGCAGTACTTC.

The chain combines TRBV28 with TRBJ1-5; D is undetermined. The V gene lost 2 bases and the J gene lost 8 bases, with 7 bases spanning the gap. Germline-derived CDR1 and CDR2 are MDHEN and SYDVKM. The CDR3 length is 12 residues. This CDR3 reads CASSLRREPQHF. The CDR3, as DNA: TGTGCCAGCAGTTTAAGGCGGGAGCCCCAGCATTTT.

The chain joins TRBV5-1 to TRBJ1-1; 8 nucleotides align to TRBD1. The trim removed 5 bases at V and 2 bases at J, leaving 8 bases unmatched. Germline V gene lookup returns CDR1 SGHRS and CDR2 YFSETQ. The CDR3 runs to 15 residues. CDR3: CASRGQQGGNTEAFF. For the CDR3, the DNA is TGCGCCAGCAGGGGACAACAGGGGGGAAACACTGAAGCTTTCTTT.

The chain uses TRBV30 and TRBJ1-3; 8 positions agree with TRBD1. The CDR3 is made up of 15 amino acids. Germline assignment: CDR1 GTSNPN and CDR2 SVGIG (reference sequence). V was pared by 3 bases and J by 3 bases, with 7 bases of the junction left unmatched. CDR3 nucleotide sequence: TGTGCCTGGAGGGTGAACGGACAGGGTGGAAACACCATATATTTT. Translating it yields CAWRVNGQGGNTIYF.

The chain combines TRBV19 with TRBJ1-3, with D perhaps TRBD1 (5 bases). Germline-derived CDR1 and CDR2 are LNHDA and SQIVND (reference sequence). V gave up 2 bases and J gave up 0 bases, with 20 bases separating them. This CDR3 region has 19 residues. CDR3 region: CASSISYWGTGTSGNTIYF. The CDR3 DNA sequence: TGTGCCAGTAGTATATCGTATTGGGGGACGGGGACCTCTGGAAACACCATATATTTT.

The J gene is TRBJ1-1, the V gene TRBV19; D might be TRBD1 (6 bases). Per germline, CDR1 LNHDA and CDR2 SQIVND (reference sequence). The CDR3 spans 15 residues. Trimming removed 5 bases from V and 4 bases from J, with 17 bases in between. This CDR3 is CASSGPGGPRTEAFF. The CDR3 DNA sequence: TGTGCCAGTAGTGGGCCTGGGGGGCCGCGCACTGAAGCTTTCTTT. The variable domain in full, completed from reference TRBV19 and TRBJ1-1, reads DGGITQSPKYLFRKEGQNVTLSCEQNLNHDAMYWYRQDPGQGLRLIYYSQIVNDFQKGDIAEGYSVSREKKESFPLTVTSAQKNPTAFYLCASSGPGGPRTEAFFGQGTRLTVV.

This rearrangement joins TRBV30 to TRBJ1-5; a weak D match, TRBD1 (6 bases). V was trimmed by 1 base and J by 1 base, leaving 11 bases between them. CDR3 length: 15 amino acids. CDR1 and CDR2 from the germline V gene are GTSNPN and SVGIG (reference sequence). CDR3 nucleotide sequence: TGTGCCTGGAGTGCGGGACAAATGAGCAATCAGCCCCAGCATTTT. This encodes CAWSAGQMSNQPQHF.

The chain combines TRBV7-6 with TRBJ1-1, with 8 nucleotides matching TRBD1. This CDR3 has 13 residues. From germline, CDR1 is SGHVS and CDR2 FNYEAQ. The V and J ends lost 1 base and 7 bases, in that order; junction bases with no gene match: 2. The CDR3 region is CASSLGQGLEAFF. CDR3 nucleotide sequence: TGTGCCAGCAGCTTAGGACAGGGGCTTGAAGCTTTCTTT. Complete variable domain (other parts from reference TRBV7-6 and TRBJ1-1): GAGVSQSPRYKVTKRGQDVALRCDPISGHVSLYWYRQALGQGPEFLTYFNYEAQQDKSGLPNDRFSAERPEGSISTLTIQRTEQRDSAMYRCASSLGQGLEAFFGQGTRLTVV.

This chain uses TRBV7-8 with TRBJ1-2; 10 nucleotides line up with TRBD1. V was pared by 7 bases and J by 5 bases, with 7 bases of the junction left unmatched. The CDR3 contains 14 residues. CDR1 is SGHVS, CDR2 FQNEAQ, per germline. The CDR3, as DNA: TGTGCCAGCACCCAAGGGACAGGGGAATATGGCTACACCTTC. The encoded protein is CASTQGTGEYGYTF.

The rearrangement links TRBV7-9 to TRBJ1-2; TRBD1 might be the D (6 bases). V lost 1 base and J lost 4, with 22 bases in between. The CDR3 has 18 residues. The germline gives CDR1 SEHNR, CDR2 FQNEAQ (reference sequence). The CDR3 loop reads CASSLVRAGVKSSYGYTF. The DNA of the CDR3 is TGTGCCAGCAGCTTAGTCCGAGCAGGGGTAAAAAGTAGCTATGGCTACACCTTC.

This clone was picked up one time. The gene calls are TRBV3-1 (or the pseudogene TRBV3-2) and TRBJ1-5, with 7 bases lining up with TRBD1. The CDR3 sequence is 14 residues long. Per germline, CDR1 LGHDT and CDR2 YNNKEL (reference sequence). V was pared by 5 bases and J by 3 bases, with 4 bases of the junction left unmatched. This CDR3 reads CASSKGTVNQPQHF. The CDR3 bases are TGTGCCAGCAGCAAGGGGACAGTCAATCAGCCCCAGCATTTT.

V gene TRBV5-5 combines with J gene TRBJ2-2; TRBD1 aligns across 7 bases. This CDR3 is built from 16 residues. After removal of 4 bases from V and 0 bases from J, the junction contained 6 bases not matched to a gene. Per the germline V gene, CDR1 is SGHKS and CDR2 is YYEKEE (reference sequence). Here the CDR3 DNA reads TGTGCCAGCAGCCCATGGGACAGAACGAACACCGGGGAGCTGTTTTTT. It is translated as CASSPWDRTNTGELFF.

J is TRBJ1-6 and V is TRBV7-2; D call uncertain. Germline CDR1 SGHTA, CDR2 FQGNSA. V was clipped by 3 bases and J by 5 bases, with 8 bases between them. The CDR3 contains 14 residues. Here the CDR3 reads CASSFGPDNSPLHF. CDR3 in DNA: TGTGCCAGCAGCTTCGGGCCGGATAATTCACCCCTCCACTTT.

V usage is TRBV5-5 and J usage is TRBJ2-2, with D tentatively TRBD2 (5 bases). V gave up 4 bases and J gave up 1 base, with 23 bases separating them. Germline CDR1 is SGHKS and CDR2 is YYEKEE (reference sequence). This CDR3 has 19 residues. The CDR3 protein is CASSLLWGSASKNTGELFF. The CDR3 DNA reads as TGTGCCAGCAGCCTGCTTTGGGGTAGCGCGTCCAAGAACACCGGGGAGCTGTTTTTT.

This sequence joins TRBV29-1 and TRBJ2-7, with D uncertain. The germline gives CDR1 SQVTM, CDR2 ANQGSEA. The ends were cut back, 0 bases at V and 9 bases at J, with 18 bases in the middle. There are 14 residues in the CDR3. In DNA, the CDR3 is TGCAGCGTTGAAGAGGGATCCGTCCGGTCGGGGCAGTACTTC. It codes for CSVEEGSVRSGQYF.